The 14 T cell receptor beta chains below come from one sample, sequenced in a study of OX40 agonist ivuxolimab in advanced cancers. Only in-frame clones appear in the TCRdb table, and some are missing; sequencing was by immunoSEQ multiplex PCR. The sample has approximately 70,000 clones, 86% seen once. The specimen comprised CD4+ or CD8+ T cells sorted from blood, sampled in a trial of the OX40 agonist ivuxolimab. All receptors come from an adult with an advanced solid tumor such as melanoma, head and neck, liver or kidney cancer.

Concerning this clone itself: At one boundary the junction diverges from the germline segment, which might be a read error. The DNA of the CDR3 is TGTGCCGGCAGTGGGCTCTCTGAAGCTTTCTTT. Its translation is CAGSGLSEAFF. J is TRBJ1-1 and V is TRBV6-4; D unclear. CDR1 MRHNA and CDR2 SNTAGT come from the germline V gene. The CDR3 is 11 amino acids.

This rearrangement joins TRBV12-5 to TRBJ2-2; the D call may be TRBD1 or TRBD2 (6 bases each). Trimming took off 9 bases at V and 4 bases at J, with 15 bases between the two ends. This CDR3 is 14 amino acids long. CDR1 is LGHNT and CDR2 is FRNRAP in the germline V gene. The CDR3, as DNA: TGTGCTAGCTCCTCGGGGGCCGGCACCGGGGAGCTGTTTTTT. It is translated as CASSSGAGTGELFF.

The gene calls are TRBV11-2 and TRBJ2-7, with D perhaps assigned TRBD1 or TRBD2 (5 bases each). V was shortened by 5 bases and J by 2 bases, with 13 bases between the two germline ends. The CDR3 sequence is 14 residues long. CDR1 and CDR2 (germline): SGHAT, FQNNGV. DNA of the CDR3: TGTGCCAGCAGCCCAGGGACGGGGCCCTACGAGCAGTACTTC. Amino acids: CASSPGTGPYEQYF.

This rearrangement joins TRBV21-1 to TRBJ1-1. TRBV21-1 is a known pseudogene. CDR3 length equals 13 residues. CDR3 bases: TGTGCCAGCAGCAAAACGGACCTTACTGAAGCTTTCTTT. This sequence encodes CASSKTDLTEAFF.

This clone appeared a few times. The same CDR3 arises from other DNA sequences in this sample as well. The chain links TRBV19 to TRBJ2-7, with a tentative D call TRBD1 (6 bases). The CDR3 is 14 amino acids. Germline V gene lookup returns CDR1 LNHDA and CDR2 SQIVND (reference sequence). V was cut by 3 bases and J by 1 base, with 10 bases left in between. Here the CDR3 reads CASSIGRGSYEQYF. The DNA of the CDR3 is TGTGCCAGTAGTATCGGCAGGGGATCCTACGAGCAGTACTTC.

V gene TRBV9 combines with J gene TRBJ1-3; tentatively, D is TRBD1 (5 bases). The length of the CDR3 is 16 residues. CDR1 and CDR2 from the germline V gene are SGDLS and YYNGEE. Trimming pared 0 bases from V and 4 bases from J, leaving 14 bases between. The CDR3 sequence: CASSVAGLAEGNTIYF. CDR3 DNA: TGTGCCAGCAGCGTAGCAGGGCTTGCTGAAGGAAACACCATATATTTT.

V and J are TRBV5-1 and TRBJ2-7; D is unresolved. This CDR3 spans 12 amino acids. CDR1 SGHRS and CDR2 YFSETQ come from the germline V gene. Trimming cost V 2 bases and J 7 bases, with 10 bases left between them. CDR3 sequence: CASSLKGSEQYF. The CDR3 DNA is TGCGCCAGCAGCTTAAAGGGATCGGAGCAGTACTTC.

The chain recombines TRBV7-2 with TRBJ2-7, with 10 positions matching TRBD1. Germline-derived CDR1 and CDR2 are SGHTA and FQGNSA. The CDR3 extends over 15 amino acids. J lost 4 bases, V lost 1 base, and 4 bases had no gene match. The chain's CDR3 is CASSLVTGGQYEQYF. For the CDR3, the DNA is TGTGCCAGCAGCTTAGTGACAGGGGGCCAGTACGAGCAGTACTTC.

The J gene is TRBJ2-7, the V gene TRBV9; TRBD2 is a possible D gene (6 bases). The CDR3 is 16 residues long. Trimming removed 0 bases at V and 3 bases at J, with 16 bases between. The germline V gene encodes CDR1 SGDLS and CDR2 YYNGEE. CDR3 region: CASSVGSGGPYYEQYF. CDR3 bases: TGTGCCAGCAGCGTAGGGTCCGGGGGTCCCTACTACGAGCAGTACTTC.

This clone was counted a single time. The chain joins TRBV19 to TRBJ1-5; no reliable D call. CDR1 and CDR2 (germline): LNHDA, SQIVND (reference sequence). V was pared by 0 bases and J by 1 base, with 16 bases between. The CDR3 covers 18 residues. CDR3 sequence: CASSIDYWAERSNQPQHF. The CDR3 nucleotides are TGTGCCAGTAGTATAGATTATTGGGCCGAGAGAAGCAATCAGCCCCAGCATTTT.

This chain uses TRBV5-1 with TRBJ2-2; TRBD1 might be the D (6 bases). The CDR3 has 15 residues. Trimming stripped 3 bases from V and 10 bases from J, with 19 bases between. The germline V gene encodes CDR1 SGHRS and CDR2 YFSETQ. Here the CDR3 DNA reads TGCGCCAGCAGCTCATCGTTCAACAGGGAAACGGAGCTGTTTTTT. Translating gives CASSSSFNRETELFF.

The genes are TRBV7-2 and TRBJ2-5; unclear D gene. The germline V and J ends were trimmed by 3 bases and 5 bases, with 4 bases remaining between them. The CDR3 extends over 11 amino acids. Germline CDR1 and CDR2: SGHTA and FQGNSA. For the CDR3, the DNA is TGTGCCAGCAGCTTTACCGAGACCCAGTACTTC. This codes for CASSFTETQYF.

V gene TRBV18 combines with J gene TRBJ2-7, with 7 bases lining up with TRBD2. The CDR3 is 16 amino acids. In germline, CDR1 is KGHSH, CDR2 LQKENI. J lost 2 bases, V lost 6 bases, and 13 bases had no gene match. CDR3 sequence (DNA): TGTGCCAGCTCCCACAGCGCAATGGGGGGGACCTACGAGCAGTACTTC. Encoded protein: CASSHSAMGGTYEQYF.

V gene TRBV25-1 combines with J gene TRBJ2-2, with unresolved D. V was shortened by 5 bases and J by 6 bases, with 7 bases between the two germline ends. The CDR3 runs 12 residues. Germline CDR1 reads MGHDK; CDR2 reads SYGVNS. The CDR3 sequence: CASSRVPGELFF. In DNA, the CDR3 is TGTGCCAGCAGTAGAGTGCCCGGGGAGCTGTTTTTT.